This is a list of T cell receptor beta chains from one sample in a study of blood T cell repertoires in COVID-19. The protocol was immunoSEQ multiplex PCR, while the TCRdb copy is restricted to in-frame clones and leaves out a portion. The sample yields 150,000 to 250,000 clones, 87% seen once. Sequencing used PBMCs or T cells enriched from blood (not recorded which). These receptors were obtained from a woman in her 30s who had recovered from COVID-19. Both conserved end residues are part of each CDR3.

v_call: TRBV21-1; cdr3_aa: CASPRRTDNEKLFF
v_call: TRBV7-9; cdr3_aa: CASSLTLRQGNTGELFF
v_call: TRBV24-1; cdr3_aa: CATSDWTSGVQETQYF
v_call: TRBV27; cdr3_aa: CASSPGTTNTGELFF
v_call: TRBV5-6; cdr3_aa: CASSLTANEKLFF
v_call: TRBV5-1; cdr3_aa: CASSLVRGGYEQYF
v_call: TRBV6-1; cdr3_aa: CASSEGWKEIYGYTF
v_call: TRBV6-4; cdr3_aa: CASSDSSGGTDTQYF
v_call: TRBV29-1; cdr3_aa: CSVLGGRIYNEQFF
v_call: TRBV10-3; cdr3_aa: CAISGPTSGELRETQYF
v_call: TRBV29-1; cdr3_aa: CSALGGREKLFF
v_call: TRBV3-1/TRBV3-2; cdr3_aa: CASSQGGLASDTQYF
v_call: TRBV7-2; cdr3_aa: CASSLLREYEQYF
v_call: TRBV7-8; cdr3_aa: CASSSGLGPYGYTF
v_call: TRBV5-1; cdr3_aa: CASSLAYGGTGELFF
v_call: TRBV19; cdr3_aa: CASKAHGYTF
v_call: TRBV14; cdr3_aa: CASGRGLITEAFF
v_call: TRBV7-9; cdr3_aa: CASSWTGDGYTF
v_call: TRBV3-1/TRBV3-2; cdr3_aa: CASSQERVQTSYNEQFF
v_call: TRBV7-9; cdr3_aa: CASSLALGGDTEAFF